These T cell receptor beta chains were read from a single sample in a study of blood T cell repertoires in COVID-19. TCRdb's copy holds only in-frame clones and misses some; the assay was immunoSEQ multiplex PCR. The table includes some 100,000 clones, about 82% detected once. The sequenced sample consisted of peripheral blood. The receptor source for this set is a human donor in a cohort sampled during active COVID-19. Each CDR3 is given with its conserved first and last residue. D genes are given only for firm matches. Not every row has a clone size; where given, it reads once, few, many or a size class.

d_gene: NA
abundance: NA
j_gene: TRBJ1-2
v_gene: TRBV15
CDR3aa: CATSRPDRKDYGYTF
CDR3nt: TGTGCCACCAGCAGACCCGACAGGAAGGACTATGGCTACACCTTC

d_gene: NA
abundance: NA
j_gene: TRBJ2-3
v_gene: TRBV3-1/TRBV3-2
CDR3aa: CASSQQQSGTQYF
CDR3nt: TGTGCCAGCAGCCAGCAGCAGAGCGGTACGCAGTATTTT

d_gene: TRBD1
abundance: NA
j_gene: TRBJ1-5
v_gene: TRBV23-1
CDR3aa: CASSQYHLPGTAIHQPQHF
CDR3nt: TGCGCCAGCAGTCAATACCACCTCCCCGGGACAGCCATTCATCAGCCCCAGCATTTT

d_gene: NA
abundance: NA
j_gene: TRBJ1-1
v_gene: TRBV18
CDR3aa: CASSPAGVSNTEAFF
CDR3nt: TGTGCCAGCTCACCGGCAGGGGTTTCGAACACTGAAGCTTTCTTT

d_gene: TRBD2
abundance: NA
j_gene: TRBJ2-7
v_gene: TRBV14
CDR3aa: CASSQPGLAFLGQYF
CDR3nt: TGTGCCAGCAGCCAACCGGGACTAGCGTTCTTAGGGCAGTACTTC

d_gene: NA
abundance: NA
j_gene: TRBJ1-3
v_gene: TRBV28
CDR3aa: CASSLSPGFSGNTIYF
CDR3nt: TGTGCCAGCAGTCTCTCTCCAGGCTTCTCTGGAAACACCATATATTTT

d_gene: TRBD1
abundance: once
j_gene: TRBJ1-2
v_gene: TRBV5-1
CDR3aa: CASSRDRGNYGYTF
CDR3nt: TGCGCCAGCAGCAGGGACAGAGGTAACTATGGCTACACCTTC

d_gene: TRBD2
abundance: NA
j_gene: TRBJ2-3
v_gene: TRBV30
CDR3aa: CAWSGTSGSTDTQYF
CDR3nt: TGTGCCTGGAGCGGGACTAGCGGGAGCACAGATACGCAGTATTTT

d_gene: NA
abundance: NA
j_gene: TRBJ1-4
v_gene: TRBV5-1
CDR3aa: CASSWLTGGSNEKLFF
CDR3nt: TGCGCCAGCAGCTGGTTGACAGGCGGGAGTAATGAAAAACTGTTTTTT

d_gene: NA
abundance: NA
j_gene: TRBJ2-2
v_gene: TRBV5-4
CDR3aa: CASSPRVEGELFF
CDR3nt: TGTGCCAGCAGCCCCCGGGTCGAAGGGGAGCTGTTTTTT

d_gene: NA
abundance: NA
j_gene: TRBJ1-3
v_gene: TRBV7-3
CDR3aa: CASSPGPSSGNTIYF
CDR3nt: TGTGCCAGCAGCCCCGGTCCTAGCTCTGGAAACACCATATATTTT

d_gene: TRBD1
abundance: NA
j_gene: TRBJ2-3
v_gene: TRBV3-1/TRBV3-2
CDR3aa: CASSRTGTGGTDTQYF
CDR3nt: TGTGCCAGCAGCCGAACCGGGACAGGGGGAACAGATACGCAGTATTTT

d_gene: NA
abundance: NA
j_gene: TRBJ1-1
v_gene: TRBV9
CDR3aa: CASSVIGSQGEAFF
CDR3nt: TGTGCCAGCAGCGTAATAGGTAGTCAGGGTGAAGCTTTCTTT

d_gene: NA
abundance: NA
j_gene: TRBJ2-5
v_gene: TRBV6-5
CDR3aa: CASSRTAQETQYF
CDR3nt: TGTGCCAGCAGTAGGACAGCTCAAGAGACCCAGTACTTC

d_gene: TRBD1
abundance: NA
j_gene: TRBJ2-2
v_gene: TRBV4-1
CDR3aa: CASSQETGSAGELFF
CDR3nt: TGCGCCAGCAGCCAAGAGACAGGGTCCGCCGGGGAGCTGTTTTTT

d_gene: TRBD2
abundance: once
j_gene: TRBJ2-1
v_gene: TRBV5-1
CDR3aa: CASSRGLAGYNEQFF
CDR3nt: TGCGCCAGCAGCAGGGGACTAGCGGGCTATAATGAGCAGTTCTTC